Below, 13 T cell receptor beta chains from the same sample are listed, as sequenced in a study of patients and donors after allogeneic stem cell transplantation. Via MiXCR, TCRdb re-called the RT-PCR reads, giving one row per CDR3 protein. Of approximately 88,000 distinct CDR3 sequences in the sample, approximately 5% are singletons; the top ten hold around 2.6%. Sample: blood, either unsorted or a sorted T cell fraction (not recorded which). These receptors originate from a human donor who was either an allogeneic HSCT recipient or a stem cell or donor lymphocyte infusion donor (not recorded which). It is not recorded whose cells these are; they may come from a transplant donor.

This clonotype was detected only a few times. This sequence joins TRBV5-5 and TRBJ2-7; D is unclear. Germline loops: CDR1 SGHKS, CDR2 YYEKEE (reference sequence). CDR3 length: 15 amino acids. The germline V and J ends were trimmed by 0 bases and 4 bases, with 14 bases remaining between them. The DNA of the CDR3 is TGTGCCAGCAGCTTGGACTTCGGCTCGACGTACGAGCAGTACTTC. This codes for CASSLDFGSTYEQYF.

The V and J genes are TRBV5-5 and TRBJ2-5, with D tentatively TRBD1 (5 bases). V lost 1 base and J lost 1, with 20 bases in between. Germline V gene sequence: CDR1 SGHKS, CDR2 YYEKEE (reference sequence). The CDR3 is 18 amino acids. CDR3 sequence: CASSLSRALSTGQETQYF. The CDR3 DNA reads TGTGCCAGCAGCTTGAGCAGGGCATTGTCGACCGGCCAAGAGACCCAGTACTTC.

This clonotype came up many times. J is TRBJ2-7 and V is TRBV7-9; 9 bases agree with TRBD2. CDR3 length: 15 residues. Germline V gives CDR1 SEHNR, CDR2 FQNEAQ (reference sequence). Losses at the gene ends were 1 base for V and 1 base for J; bases not matched to a gene: 2. Here the CDR3 reads CASSLDLAGSYEQYF. The CDR3 DNA is TGTGCCAGCAGCTTAGACCTAGCGGGATCCTACGAGCAGTACTTC.

This clonotype has ten or more counts. This chain links TRBV7-3 with TRBJ2-3, with D possibly being TRBD1 or TRBD2 (5 bases each). Germline V lookup: CDR1 SGHTA, CDR2 FQGTGA. Trimming took off 3 bases at V and 1 base at J, with 8 bases between the two ends. This CDR3 comprises 14 residues. Here the CDR3 reads CASSLGPRTDTQYF. The CDR3 coding sequence is TGTGCCAGCAGCTTGGGACCCCGCACAGATACGCAGTATTTT.

This clonotype was seen at least ten times. The chain couples TRBV3-1 to TRBJ1-1, with 7 positions matching TRBD1. Per the germline V gene, CDR1 is LGHDT and CDR2 is YNNKEL (reference sequence). The CDR3 covers 14 residues. V trimming: 4 bases; J trimming: 6 bases; junction bases outside the gene matches: 8. This CDR3 is CASSPSGQLPEAFF. The CDR3 bases are TGTGCCAGCAGCCCATCGGGACAGCTACCTGAAGCTTTCTTT.

V and J are TRBV6-2 or TRBV6-3 and TRBJ1-6; a weak D match, TRBD1 (5 bases). This CDR3 comprises 15 residues. The ends were cut back, 6 bases at V and 7 bases at J, with 16 bases in the middle. Germline V lookup: CDR1 MNHEY, CDR2 SVGEGT. CDR3 coding DNA: TGTGCCAGCAGCCGACCCGCTGGGGCCAATTCACCCCTCCACTTT. Translation gives CASSRPAGANSPLHF.

In its sample, this clonotype was seen a few times. This chain uses TRBV7-9 with TRBJ2-7, with a tentative D call TRBD2 (7 bases). Trimming removed 11 bases from V and 5 bases from J, with 16 bases in between. In germline, CDR1 is SEHNR, CDR2 FQNEAQ (reference sequence). The CDR3 sequence is 12 residues long. The CDR3 protein is CAGGEGVHEQYF. In DNA form, the CDR3 reads TGTGCCGGGGGGGAGGGGGTCCACGAGCAGTACTTC.

This clonotype was seen many times. This rearrangement joins TRBV4-1 to TRBJ2-3, with D tentatively TRBD2 (7 bases). The V end was cut by 0 bases, the J end by 3 bases, with 19 bases between. Germline CDR1 MGHRA, CDR2 YSYEKL. The CDR3 runs to 18 residues. CDR3 sequence: CASSQEKRQGGGTDTQYF. The CDR3 DNA is TGCGCCAGCAGCCAAGAAAAGAGGCAGGGAGGGGGGACAGATACGCAGTATTTT.

The sample holds a few counts of this clonotype. The rearrangement links TRBV9 to TRBJ1-2; TRBD1 is a possible D gene (6 bases). This CDR3 has 15 residues. The V gene's germline CDR1 is SGDLS and CDR2 YYNGEE. The V and J ends lost 2 bases and 2 bases respectively, with 13 bases between them. The CDR3 region has the DNA TGTGCCAGCAGCGTGGCAACTCAGGGGAACTATGGCTACACCTTC. Amino acid sequence: CASSVATQGNYGYTF.

This clonotype was observed a few times. The chain has TRBV7-2 and TRBJ2-5; no clear D. From germline, CDR1 is SGHTA and CDR2 FQGNSA. CDR3 size: 13 residues. Deletions cut 2 bases from V and 5 bases from J, with 9 bases between. CDR3 loop: CASSLRVMETQYF. The CDR3 nucleotides are TGTGCCAGCAGCTTAAGAGTGATGGAGACCCAGTACTTC.

In this sample, this clonotype turned up many times. The chain links TRBV19 to TRBJ1-4; D gene ambiguous. The V gene lost 0 bases and the J gene lost 12 bases, with 11 bases spanning the gap. In germline, CDR1 is LNHDA, CDR2 SQIVND (reference sequence). The CDR3 is 13 residues long. The CDR3 is CASSIEVGGELFF. Here the CDR3 DNA reads TGTGCCAGTAGTATAGAGGTCGGCGGAGAACTGTTTTTT.

This clonotype has a handful of counts. V is TRBV4-1 and J is TRBJ1-2; D is uncertain. V was trimmed by 0 bases and J by 3 bases, leaving 5 bases between them. This CDR3 region has 13 residues. CDR1 and CDR2 from the germline V gene are MGHRA and YSYEKL. The CDR3 DNA reads TGCGCCAGCAGCCAAGATTTGGACTATGGCTACACCTTC. This translates into CASSQDLDYGYTF.

This clonotype showed up many times. V and J are TRBV2 and TRBJ2-3; possibly TRBD1 for D (6 bases). The ends were cut back, 7 bases at V and 1 base at J, with 12 bases in the middle. Germline V gene lookup returns CDR1 SNHLY and CDR2 FYNNEI. The CDR3 is 14 amino acids. The CDR3 DNA is TGTGCCAGCACAAGGGGGTCAGGCACAGATACGCAGTATTTT. This encodes CASTRGSGTDTQYF.